This T cell receptor beta chain was identified during a study of cytomegalovirus exposure and HLA in healthy donors. General observations from the study: The study recorded 150 to 200 TCR beta chains that were cytomegalovirus-associated.

This clone was detected only once. The antigen remains undetermined. V was pared by 4 bases and J by 7 bases, with 10 bases between. This CDR3 contains 11 residues. CDR1 and CDR2 from the germline V gene are SQVTM and ANQGSEA. The PCR contained 60 Vbeta and 13 Jbeta primers. Produced via immunoSEQ multiplex PCR; TCRdb's table is partial and in-frame only. The sample carries some 180,000 clones, 75% to 90% recorded once. Healthy bone marrow donors made up the donor group. The chain employs TRBV29-1 and TRBJ1-1, with a weak D call TRBD1 (6 bases). The clonotype originates from a male donor in good health and CMV-seronegative. The source material was PBMCs. CDR3: CSVVGAIEAFF. CDR3 DNA: TGCAGCGTTGTGGGGGCCATTGAAGCTTTCTTT.